This T cell receptor (beta chain) was documented in a study of cytomegalovirus exposure and HLA in healthy donors. General observations from the study: A few of the chains that were CMV-associated were confirmed in vitro to be specific for CMV antigens. In a later analysis, specific HLA alleles were associated with 15,000 to 20,000 TCR beta sequences at a 0.05 false discovery rate. Most of the TCR beta V segments (in an earlier analysis) were productive either about 90% or about 30% of the time.

This clone was counted between two and nine times. Its target is not known. Germline V gives CDR1 SNHLY, CDR2 FYNNEI. There are 13 residues in the CDR3. Deletions cut 4 bases from V and 4 bases from J, with 11 bases between. The PCR employed 60 Vbeta primers together with 13 Jbeta primers. Source study methods: Approximately 11 million of roughly 81 million unique TCR beta chains were shared, per a later count. The data were produced by immunoSEQ multiplex PCR, yet TCRdb's version contains in-frame clones alone and is incomplete. The DNA gave D and trimming, while V, J and clone size come from that table. The sample contains fewer than 150,000 clones, over 65% of which appear only once.

The V and J genes are TRBV2 and TRBJ2-7; maybe TRBD2 (5 bases). Material for sequencing was PBMCs. This TCR derives from a man in his fifties or sixties in good health and CMV-seronegative. CDR3 sequence (DNA): TGTGCCAGCAGTGTCGGACTCCTATACGAGCAGTACTTC. Translating it yields CASSVGLLYEQYF.